Included here is one T cell receptor (beta chain) sequence, with context. Its antigen is unidentified. This record comes from a study of neoadjuvant anti-PD-1 for oral cavity cancer. Whole-study findings and limits: PBMC Gini-index clonality exceeded responders' in non-responders post-nivolumab. Higher pretreatment blood Treg/Th17 ratios correlated with higher pretreatment blood and lower post-treatment tumor TCRbeta clonality. With a few patients per group, TCR findings need larger cohorts.

The method was immunoSEQ multiplex PCR; TCRdb's version includes in-frame clones alone and lacks a portion of them. The table lists over 10,000 clones, around 66% of them singletons. Sequencing used PBMCs, obtained before nivolumab (anti-PD-1) treatment. This clonotype was sampled from a person between 40 and 85 years old with oral cavity squamous cell carcinoma.

Here the CDR3 DNA reads TGTGCCAGCAGCTTAAATGGCGGGAGTCGGGAGACCCAGTACTTC. This sequence encodes CASSLNGGSRETQYF. The chain has TRBV7-3 and TRBJ2-5; 7 bases fit TRBD2. Per germline, CDR1 SGHTA and CDR2 FQGTGA. The V segment lost 1 base and the J segment 5 bases; nucleotides outside the gene matches: 7. CDR3 length: 15 residues. Supplemented by reference TRBV7-3 and TRBJ2-5, the full variable domain reads GAGVSQTPSNKVTEKGKYVELRCDPISGHTALYWYRQSLGQGPEFLIYFQGTGAADDSGLPNDRFFAVRPEGSVSTLKIQRTERGDSAVYLCASSLNGGSRETQYFGPGTRLLVL.